The 10 T cell receptor beta chains below were found in one sample sequenced in a study of T cell changes during pregnancy in multiple sclerosis. Assay: immunoSEQ multiplex PCR; the TCRdb copy retains only in-frame clones and omits some. This sample carries under 40,000 clones, 90% of them seen once, and the ten largest clones take approximately 12%. The specimen was CD8+ T cells from peripheral blood mononuclear cells, collected before pregnancy. The receptors shown here come from a female donor with multiple sclerosis, enrolled in a pregnancy study.

This chain joins TRBV7-9 and TRBJ2-6; tentative D call: TRBD1 (6 bases). V was shortened by 3 bases and J by 4 bases, with 22 bases between the two germline ends. The CDR3 has 19 residues. The germline gives CDR1 SEHNR, CDR2 FQNEAQ (reference sequence). In DNA, the CDR3 is TGTGCCAGCAGCTTTAAGGTCCAGGGGCGCAGGGAAGGGGCCAACGTCCTGACTTTC. It encodes CASSFKVQGRREGANVLTF.

The chain combines TRBV27 with TRBJ1-2, with D possibly matching TRBD1 (5 bases). Trimming took 3 bases from V and 6 from J, leaving 11 bases between them. Germline V gene lookup returns CDR1 MNHEY and CDR2 SMNVEV (reference sequence). CDR3 length: 13 residues. CDR3 region: CASSLRGTHGYTF. CDR3 coding DNA: TGTGCCAGCAGTTTGCGGGGGACGCATGGCTACACCTTC.

The chain has TRBV4-3 and TRBJ2-1, with D possibly TRBD1 on 6 matching bases. Germline-derived CDR1 and CDR2 are LGHNA and YSLEER. This CDR3 comprises 17 residues. V was pared by 0 bases and J by 3 bases, with 15 bases between. The CDR3 nucleotides read TGCGCCAGCAGCCAAGATCTGGGACACTCCAACTACAATGAGCAGTTCTTC. It encodes CASSQDLGHSNYNEQFF.

The V call is TRBV6-5, the J call TRBJ2-7, with D perhaps TRBD2 (6 bases). V gave up 2 bases and J gave up 4 bases, with 9 bases separating them. The CDR3 consists of 13 residues. Germline V gene data show CDR1 as MNHEY and CDR2 as SVGAGI. The CDR3 bases are TGTGCCAGCAGTTACGCCGCGGGATACGAGCAGTACTTC. It codes for CASSYAAGYEQYF.

The rearrangement links TRBV19 to TRBJ2-1, with a weak D call TRBD1 (5 bases). Trimming left V 5 bases short and J 5 bases short, with 13 bases between. The CDR3 contains 14 residues. Looked up from germline, CDR1 is LNHDA and CDR2 is SQIVND (reference sequence). The CDR3 DNA reads as TGTGCCAGTAGTTTCCAGGGTTACCACAATGAGCAGTTCTTC. This sequence encodes CASSFQGYHNEQFF.

The V and J genes are TRBV29-1 and TRBJ2-7, with 8 bases lining up with TRBD1. Unmatched junction bases numbered 8, after V lost 7 bases and J lost 3 bases. From germline, CDR1 is SQVTM and CDR2 ANQGSEA. The CDR3 consists of 13 residues. CDR3 nucleotide sequence: TGCAGCGCCCGGACAGGGACCGTCTACGAGCAGTACTTC. Its protein is CSARTGTVYEQYF.

This sequence joins TRBV19 and TRBJ1-2; no definite D call. The CDR3 totals 12 residues. V was clipped by 10 bases and J by 7 bases, with 16 bases between them. Germline V gene data show CDR1 as LNHDA and CDR2 as SQIVND (reference sequence). CDR3 coding DNA: TGTGCCACCGCCCCGACGGGAGGTGGCTACACCTTC. This sequence encodes CATAPTGGGYTF. Full variable domain (missing parts from reference TRBV19 and TRBJ1-2): DGGITQSPKYLFRKEGQNVTLSCEQNLNHDAMYWYRQDPGQGLRLIYYSQIVNDFQKGDIAEGYSVSREKKESFPLTVTSAQKNPTAFYLCATAPTGGGYTFGSGTRLTVV.

The V and J genes are TRBV5-6 and TRBJ2-7, with D unresolved. The germline CDR1 and CDR2 sequences are SGHDT and YYEEEE. Trimming left V 1 base short and J 1 base short, with 6 bases between. The CDR3 length is 13 residues. The CDR3 reads CASSLQVSYEQYF. The CDR3 region has the DNA TGTGCCAGCAGCTTGCAGGTGTCCTACGAGCAGTACTTC.

The rearrangement links TRBV18 to TRBJ2-5; D perhaps matches TRBD2 (6 bases). Per the germline V gene, CDR1 is KGHSH and CDR2 is LQKENI. The CDR3 runs to 15 residues. Trimming took 3 bases from V and 5 from J, leaving 16 bases between them. The DNA of the CDR3 is TGTGCCAGCTCACCGGTTGGAGGGTTTGGGGAGACCCAGTACTTC. Translation: CASSPVGGFGETQYF. Combining the CDR3 with reference TRBV18 and TRBJ2-5 gives the whole variable domain NAGVMQNPRHLVRRRGQEARLRCSPMKGHSHVYWYRQLPEEGLKFMVYLQKENIIDESGMPKERFSAEFPKEGPSILRIQQVVRGDSAAYFCASSPVGGFGETQYFGPGTRLLVL.

V gene TRBV30 combines with J gene TRBJ1-2, with a possible D match to TRBD1 (5 bases). Trimming shortened V by 1 base and J by 4 bases, and 7 bases separated the two germline ends. The germline CDR1 and CDR2 sequences are GTSNPN and SVGIG (reference sequence). The CDR3 contains 12 residues. The CDR3 sequence: CAWSGRAYGYTF. In DNA form, the CDR3 reads TGTGCCTGGAGTGGCAGGGCCTATGGCTACACCTTC.